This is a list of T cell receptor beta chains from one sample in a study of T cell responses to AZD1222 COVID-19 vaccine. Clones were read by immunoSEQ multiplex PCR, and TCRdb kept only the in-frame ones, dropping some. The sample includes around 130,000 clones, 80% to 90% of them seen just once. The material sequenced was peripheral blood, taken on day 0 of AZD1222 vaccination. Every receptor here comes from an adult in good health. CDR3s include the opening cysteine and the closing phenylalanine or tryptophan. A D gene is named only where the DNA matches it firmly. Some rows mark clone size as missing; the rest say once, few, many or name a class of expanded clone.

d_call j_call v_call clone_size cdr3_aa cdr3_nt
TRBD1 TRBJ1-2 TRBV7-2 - CASSLVRQGATYGYTF TGTGCCAGCAGCTTAGTCCGACAGGGGGCGACCTATGGCTACACCTTC
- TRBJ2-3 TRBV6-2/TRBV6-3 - CASSYLGTAKPQYF TGTGCCAGCAGTTACCTGGGGACTGCTAAGCCGCAGTATTTT
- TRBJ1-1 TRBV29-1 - CSVANTEAFF TGCAGCGTTGCTAACACTGAAGCTTTCTTT
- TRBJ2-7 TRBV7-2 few CASSFSYEQYF TGTGCCAGCAGCTTCTCCTACGAGCAGTACTTC
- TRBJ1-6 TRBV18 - CASSQKVKTNSPLHF TGTGCCAGCTCCCAAAAGGTGAAAACTAATTCACCCCTCCACTTT
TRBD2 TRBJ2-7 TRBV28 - CASKNPTSGGREQYF TGTGCCAGCAAAAATCCCACTAGCGGGGGGAGGGAGCAGTACTTC
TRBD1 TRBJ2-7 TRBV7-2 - CASSLARTGIYEQYF TGTGCCAGCAGCTTAGCCCGGACAGGGATCTACGAGCAGTACTTC
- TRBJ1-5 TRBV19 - CATSDMLSNQPQHF TGTGCCACCTCGGACATGCTCAGCAATCAGCCCCAGCATTTT
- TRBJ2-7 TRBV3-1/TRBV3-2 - CASSQVGQPEQYF TGTGCCAGCAGCCAAGTCGGACAACCCGAGCAGTACTTC
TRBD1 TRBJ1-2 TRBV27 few CASIQGQPGLANYGYTF TGTGCCAGCATCCAGGGACAGCCTGGTTTAGCTAACTATGGCTACACCTTC
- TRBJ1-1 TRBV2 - CASSGPRSGGPGTEAFF TGTGCCAGCAGTGGCCCTCGCAGTGGGGGCCCTGGCACTGAAGCTTTCTTT
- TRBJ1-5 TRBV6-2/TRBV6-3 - CASSSREIGQPQHF TGTGCCAGCAGTTCGCGGGAAATAGGTCAGCCCCAGCATTTT
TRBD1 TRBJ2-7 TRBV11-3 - CASSWPGGTEQYF TGTGCCAGCAGCTGGCCAGGGGGCACCGAGCAGTACTTC
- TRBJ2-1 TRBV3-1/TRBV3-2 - CASSPLGVHYNEQFF TGTGCCAGCAGCCCCCTGGGGGTGCACTACAATGAGCAGTTCTTC
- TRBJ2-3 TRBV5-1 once CASSSFTGTDTQYF TGCGCCAGCAGTTCATTTACAGGGACAGATACGCAGTATTTT
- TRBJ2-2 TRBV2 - CASSGQNTGELFF TGTGCCAGCAGCGGACAGAACACCGGGGAGCTGTTTTTT
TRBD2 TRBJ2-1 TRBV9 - CASSVDPAGGLDEQFF TGTGCCAGCAGCGTAGATCCAGCGGGAGGATTGGATGAGCAGTTCTTC
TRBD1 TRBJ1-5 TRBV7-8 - CASSLGGTGLSNQPQHF TGTGCCAGCAGCCTCGGGGGGACAGGCCTTAGCAATCAGCCCCAGCATTTT
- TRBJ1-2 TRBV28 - CASSLSRLNYGYTF TGTGCCAGCAGTTTAAGCAGGTTAAACTATGGCTACACCTTC
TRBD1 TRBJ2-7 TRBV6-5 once CASTPGQVLTYEQYF TGTGCCAGCACCCCGGGACAGGTTCTTACCTACGAGCAGTACTTC
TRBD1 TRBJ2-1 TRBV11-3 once CASSPRDRSNEQFF TGTGCCAGCAGCCCCCGGGACAGGAGCAATGAGCAGTTCTTC
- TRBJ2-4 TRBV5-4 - CASSLGKENIQYF TGTGCCAGCAGCTTGGGGAAGGAAAACATTCAGTACTTC
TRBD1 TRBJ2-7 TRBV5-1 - CASSLFGTGVYEQYF TGCGCCAGCAGCCTGTTCGGGACAGGGGTCTACGAGCAGTACTTC
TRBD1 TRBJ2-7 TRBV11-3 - CASSLDGTGVGYEQYF TGTGCCAGCAGCTTAGATGGGACAGGGGTAGGCTACGAGCAGTACTTC
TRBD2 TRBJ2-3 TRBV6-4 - CASSHRLADTDTQYF TGTGCCAGCAGCCATAGGCTAGCGGACACAGATACGCAGTATTTT
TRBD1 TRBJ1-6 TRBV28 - CASRRQGTYNSPLHF TGTGCCAGCAGAAGACAGGGGACTTATAATTCACCCCTCCACTTT
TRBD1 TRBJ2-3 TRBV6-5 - CASFDRGHRDTQYF TGTGCCAGCTTCGACAGGGGGCATAGAGATACGCAGTATTTT
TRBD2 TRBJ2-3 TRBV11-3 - CASNSGSTDTQYF TGTGCCAGCAATAGCGGGAGCACAGATACGCAGTATTTT
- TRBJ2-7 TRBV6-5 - CASSYHDEQYF TGTGCCAGCAGTTACCATGATGAGCAGTACTTC
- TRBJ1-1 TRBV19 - CASSTLVLLSEAFF TGTGCCAGTAGCACCCTAGTCTTATTGTCTGAAGCTTTCTTT
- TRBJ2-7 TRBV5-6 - CASSTGFEQYF TGTGCCAGCAGCACAGGGTTCGAGCAGTACTTC
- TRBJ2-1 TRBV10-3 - CAIGRQGFGEQFF TGTGCCATCGGGAGGCAGGGGTTTGGGGAGCAGTTCTTC
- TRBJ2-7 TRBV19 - CASSITEEGSYEQYF TGTGCCAGTAGTATCACGGAGGAAGGTTCCTACGAGCAGTACTTC
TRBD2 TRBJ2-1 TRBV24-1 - CATSDFRASGNKNEQFF TGTGCCACCAGTGATTTTAGGGCTAGCGGTAACAAAAATGAGCAGTTCTTC
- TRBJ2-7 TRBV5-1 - CASSLMGQTGFLEQYF TGCGCCAGCAGCTTAATGGGTCAGACCGGCTTTTTAGAGCAGTACTTC
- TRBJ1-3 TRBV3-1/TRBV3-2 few CASSQDPPTSRNTIYF TGTGCCAGCAGCCAAGATCCCCCTACGTCGAGAAACACCATATATTTT
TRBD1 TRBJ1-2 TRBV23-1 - CASSHRTGYGYTF TGCGCCAGCAGTCACCGGACAGGGTATGGCTACACCTTC
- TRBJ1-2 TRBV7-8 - CASSLRRINYGYTF TGTGCCAGCAGCTTAAGACGGATTAACTATGGCTACACCTTC
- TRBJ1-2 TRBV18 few CASSPPAGVGYTF TGTGCCAGCTCACCACCGGCAGGGGTAGGCTACACCTTC
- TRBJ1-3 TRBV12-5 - CASGLVPLRGNTIYF TGTGCTAGTGGTTTGGTACCCCTTCGGGGAAACACCATATATTTT
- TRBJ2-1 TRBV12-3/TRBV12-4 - CASSPQVTEQFF TGTGCCAGCAGTCCCCAGGTCACTGAGCAGTTCTTC
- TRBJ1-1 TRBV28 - CASSSPAGKGSTEAFF TGTGCCAGCAGTTCCCCCGCAGGGAAGGGGAGCACTGAAGCTTTCTTT
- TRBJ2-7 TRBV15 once CATSGPLGGEEQYF TGTGCCACCAGCGGTCCACTTGGCGGGGAGGAGCAGTACTTC
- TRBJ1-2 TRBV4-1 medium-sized CASSQGAGVGYGYTF TGCGCCAGCAGCCAAGGTGCAGGGGTGGGCTATGGCTACACCTTC
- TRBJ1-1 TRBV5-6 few CASSLEWNTEAFF TGTGCCAGCAGCTTGGAATGGAACACTGAAGCTTTCTTT
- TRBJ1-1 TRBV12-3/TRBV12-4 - CASSLVETEAFF TGTGCCAGCAGTTTAGTGGAGACTGAAGCTTTCTTT
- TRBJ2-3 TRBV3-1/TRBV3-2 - CASSQGRGGTDTQYF TGTGCCAGCAGCCAGGGCCGTGGGGGCACAGATACGCAGTATTTT
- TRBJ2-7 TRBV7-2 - CASSLTAAVFAYEQYF TGTGCCAGCAGCTTAACTGCGGCGGTATTCGCCTACGAGCAGTACTTC
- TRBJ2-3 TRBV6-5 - CASSYSDTQYF TGTGCCAGCAGTTATTCAGATACGCAGTATTTT
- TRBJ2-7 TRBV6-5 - CASRRAQGSYEQYF TGTGCCAGCAGGCGCGCTCAGGGTAGCTACGAGCAGTACTTC
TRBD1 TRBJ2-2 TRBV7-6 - CASSRQGALNTGELFF TGTGCCAGCAGCCGTCAGGGGGCGCTTAACACCGGGGAGCTGTTTTTT
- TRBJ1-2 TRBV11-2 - CASSPLAGPGYTF TGTGCCAGCAGCCCCCTTGCGGGGCCCGGCTACACCTTC
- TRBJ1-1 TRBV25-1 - CASSESFSAGGDTEAFF TGTGCCAGCAGTGAATCTTTTTCGGCGGGGGGGGACACTGAAGCTTTCTTT
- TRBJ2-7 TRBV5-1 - CASSLEGRDPYEQYF TGCGCCAGCAGCTTGGAGGGCAGGGACCCCTACGAGCAGTACTTC
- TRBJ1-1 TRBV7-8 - CASSLWDTEAFF TGTGCCAGCAGCTTATGGGACACTGAAGCTTTCTTT